The clone carrying this T cell receptor (beta chain) was recorded at least ten times. What it binds is unknown. V was pared by 7 bases and J by 5 bases, with 7 bases of the junction left unmatched. Germline V gives CDR1 MNHNY, CDR2 SVGAGI (reference sequence). The CDR3 totals 14 residues. This specimen belongs to a study of tumor-infiltrating lymphocytes in primary liver carcinoma. Study-wide context: The study reported T1-T3 N0M0 tumors spanning 4.2 to 10 cm. Study-wide points: It was tumor-adjacent and tumor-blood pairs that overlapped less than tumor region pairs did. Tumor top-250-clone fraction significantly exceeded that of blood (p = 0.039).

RNA isolated from unsorted whole blood supplied the blood RNA, with germline DNA also extracted. HBV chronically infected the treatment-naive patients. The template, 500 ng total RNA, yielded TCR beta cDNA made with a constant-region primer. Amplification in three nested multiplex PCR rounds with slightly modified ARM-PCR gave rise to TCR beta libraries. The first two PCR rounds, nine to ten cycles each, used TRBV1-TRBV30 forward primers and a C-beta reverse primer. TCRdb re-called the multiplex PCR reads through MiXCR, storing one row per CDR3 protein. Among 330,000 or so distinct CDR3 sequences listed, less than 65% were seen once.

Specimen: peripheral blood. This TCR derives from a middle-aged man with primary liver carcinoma and hepatitis B virus infection. The gene calls are TRBV6-6 and TRBJ1-2; TRBD1 aligns across 10 bases. CDR3 residues: CASTRQGAGYGYTF. The CDR3 DNA sequence: TGTGCCAGCACTAGACAGGGGGCAGGATATGGCTACACCTTC.